The sequence of this T cell receptor (beta chain) was determined in a study of shared clonotypes between healthy human individuals. Method: immunoSEQ multiplex PCR; TCRdb's copy keeps in-frame clones and lacks some. The sample lists some 680,000 clones, around three quarters occurring once. Germline CDR1 LNHNV, CDR2 YYDKDF (reference sequence). The V and J ends lost 0 bases and 6 bases, in that order; junction bases with no gene match: 7. The CDR3 length is 15 residues. This chain joins TRBV15 and TRBJ1-2, with 7 bases that match TRBD1. The clonotype originates from a woman aged 25 to 39 in good health. Specimen: memory CD4+ T cells sorted from blood. Subset indicated: CD45RA-negative fraction. Here the CDR3 DNA reads TGTGCCACCAGCAGAGATCTTGCAGGGGGTAATGGCTACACCTTC. Encoded protein: CATSRDLAGGNGYTF.